Each of the 24 T cell receptor beta chains below was sequenced from the same sample in a study of blood T cell repertoires in COVID-19 (TCRdb year 2020). The library relied on the immunoSEQ multiplex PCR assay. TCRdb carries this immuneACCESS record with in-frame sequences only. Its versions omit some clonotypes, under half of them owing to an unresolved V gene in the studies checked, with the rest unexplained. The sample has more than 110,000 clones on record, 75% to 90% of them singletons. The ten largest account for about 4.3% of the sample. The sequenced material came from peripheral blood. All receptors derive from a woman older than 75 with acute or convalescent COVID-19.

This chain links TRBV24-1 with TRBJ1-5; D is possibly TRBD1 (5 bases). Germline assignment: CDR1 KGHDR and CDR2 SFDVKD. Trimming removed 3 bases at V and 2 bases at J, with 13 bases between. This CDR3 has 16 amino acids. CDR3 nucleotides: TGTGCCACCAGTGATGGGCGGGGGGGTGGCAATCAGCCCCAGCATTTT. It codes for CATSDGRGGGNQPQHF.

The genes are TRBV3-1 (or the pseudogene TRBV3-2) and TRBJ2-3; D may be TRBD2 (5 bases). The CDR3 consists of 14 residues. Looked up from germline, CDR1 is LGHDT and CDR2 is YNNKEL (reference sequence). Between the trimmed V and J ends, which lost 4 bases and 5 bases, there was a span of 13 bases. This chain's CDR3 is CASSPFGREDTQYF. The DNA for the CDR3 is TGTGCCAGCAGCCCGTTCGGACGGGAAGATACGCAGTATTTT.

J is TRBJ2-5 and V is TRBV27; D might be TRBD1 (6 bases). This CDR3 spans 14 amino acids. The germline gives CDR1 MNHEY, CDR2 SMNVEV (reference sequence). V lost 7 bases and J 4 bases, leaving 16 bases between the germline ends. This CDR3 is CASTPGGRGETQYF. The CDR3 bases are TGTGCCAGCACCCCCGGCGGCAGGGGAGAGACCCAGTACTTC.

This clone was recorded a few times. The chain joins TRBV30 to TRBJ1-1; the match to TRBD1 covers 7 bases. CDR1 is GTSNPN and CDR2 is SVGIG in the germline V gene (reference sequence). V trimming: 5 bases; J trimming: 7 bases; junction bases outside the gene matches: 10. CDR3 length: 13 residues. The CDR3, as DNA: TGTGCCTGGGGAGGGGACAGCCGCGGTGAAGCTTTCTTT. It specifies CAWGGDSRGEAFF.

V usage is TRBV7-2 and J usage is TRBJ1-1, with 10 bases lining up with TRBD1. Germline V gene sequence: CDR1 SGHTA, CDR2 FQGNSA. The CDR3 spans 15 residues. The V gene end was trimmed by 5 bases and the J gene end by 5 bases; junction bases not matched to a gene: 8. In nucleotides, the CDR3 is TGTGCCAGCAGCCTCCGACAGGGGGCGAGGACTGAAGCTTTCTTT. It specifies CASSLRQGARTEAFF.

CDR3 region: CASSSFTSGSYEQYF. The CDR3 DNA reads TGTGCCAGCAGCTCCTTCACTAGCGGATCCTACGAGCAGTACTTC. This chain links TRBV11-2 with TRBJ2-7; 8 nucleotides agree with TRBD2. The germline V gene has CDR1 SGHAT and CDR2 FQNNGV. The CDR3 contains 15 residues. V shed 4 bases and J 1 base; nucleotides not matched to a gene: 6.

The genes are TRBV19 and TRBJ1-5; 10 nucleotides line up with TRBD1. The CDR3 totals 21 residues. The V gene's germline CDR1 is LNHDA and CDR2 SQIVND (reference sequence). The V and J ends lost 5 bases and 4 bases, in that order; junction bases with no gene match: 23. CDR3 coding DNA: TGTGCCAGTAGTCCCCCCCACCGGGCCCGGGACAGGGGCTCCTTTAATCAGCCCCAGCATTTT. Translation gives CASSPPHRARDRGSFNQPQHF.

This chain uses TRBV7-8 with TRBJ1-2, with 10 bases lining up with TRBD1. CDR1 is SGHVS, CDR2 FQNEAQ, per germline. V dropped 4 bases and J dropped 2; count of bases not matched to a gene: 4. The CDR3 has 15 residues. The chain's CDR3 is CASSSDRGPNYGYTF. The CDR3, as DNA: TGTGCCAGCAGCTCAGACAGGGGGCCGAACTATGGCTACACCTTC.

The CDR3 DNA reads TGTGCCAGCTCACCGGAAAAGACAGGGCCTGAAGCTTTCTTT. Translating gives CASSPEKTGPEAFF. The chain is built from TRBV18 and TRBJ1-1; 7 nucleotides agree with TRBD1. J was trimmed by 6 bases and V by 3 bases; bases with no gene match: 7. The CDR3 runs 14 residues. Per germline, CDR1 KGHSH and CDR2 LQKENI.

This clone was counted between two and nine times. The genes are TRBV5-1 and TRBJ1-2, with a possible D match to TRBD1 (5 bases). Trimming removed 5 bases from V and 2 bases from J, with 13 bases in between. The CDR3 sequence is 14 residues long. Germline V gene lookup returns CDR1 SGHRS and CDR2 YFSETQ. The CDR3 region has the DNA TGCGCCAGCAGTCCAGGGCCCCCGAACTATGGCTACACCTTC. This sequence encodes CASSPGPPNYGYTF.

The chain carries TRBV19 and TRBJ1-6; D gene uncertain. The CDR3 has 14 amino acids. Deletions cut 3 bases from V and 5 bases from J, with 8 bases between. Per the germline V gene, CDR1 is LNHDA and CDR2 is SQIVND (reference sequence). The CDR3 DNA reads TGTGCCAGTAGTATGGGAGAGGATAATTCACCCCTCCACTTT. The encoded protein is CASSMGEDNSPLHF.

The chain carries TRBV28 and TRBJ2-1; 11 positions match TRBD2. Germline CDR1 and CDR2: MDHEN and SYDVKM. The CDR3 has 17 amino acids. J was trimmed by 6 bases and V by 5 bases; bases with no gene match: 12. This CDR3 reads CASSTRRSLAGGNEQFF. For the CDR3, the DNA is TGTGCCAGCAGTACCCGAAGGTCGCTAGCGGGGGGCAATGAGCAGTTCTTC.

The chain links TRBV10-1 to TRBJ2-1, with 7 positions matching TRBD1. Germline V lookup: CDR1 WNHNN, CDR2 SYGVQD (reference sequence). This CDR3 contains 16 residues. V shed 6 bases and J 8 bases; nucleotides not matched to a gene: 16. In DNA form, the CDR3 reads TGCGCCAGCAGCCCGGCCGAGGGGGCCGGTGAAGATGAGCAGTTCTTC. Its translation: CASSPAEGAGEDEQFF.

The V gene is TRBV11-2, the J gene TRBJ2-1; D remains ambiguous. V was clipped by 1 base and J by 9 bases, with 13 bases between them. Germline V lookup: CDR1 SGHAT, CDR2 FQNNGV. The CDR3 has 14 residues. CDR3 amino acids: CASSLVRVNGEQFF. The CDR3 DNA reads as TGTGCCAGCAGCTTAGTTAGAGTGAACGGTGAGCAGTTCTTC.

The chain carries TRBV10-3 and TRBJ1-3; TRBD1 matches 9 bases. Germline CDR1 ENHRY, CDR2 SYGVKD. V was pared by 4 bases and J by 2 bases, with 9 bases of the junction left unmatched. This CDR3 has 17 amino acids. Here the CDR3 reads CAISGQGQGVAGNTIYF. The CDR3 DNA reads TGTGCCATCAGTGGCCAGGGACAGGGAGTGGCTGGAAACACCATATATTTT.

The V call is TRBV27, the J call TRBJ1-2; TRBD1 might be the D (6 bases). The V end was cut by 5 bases, the J end by 1 base, with 14 bases between. This CDR3 comprises 15 residues. Germline loops: CDR1 MNHEY, CDR2 SMNVEV (reference sequence). The CDR3 protein is CASSPSTGLNYGYTF. CDR3 sequence (DNA): TGTGCCAGCAGTCCCTCGACAGGCCTTAACTATGGCTACACCTTC.

The V and J genes are TRBV24-1 and TRBJ1-5; no clear D gene. The germline gives CDR1 KGHDR, CDR2 SFDVKD. V gave up 0 bases and J gave up 1 base, with 9 bases separating them. This CDR3 is 16 amino acids long. This CDR3 reads CATSDLAGRSNQPQHF. As DNA, the CDR3 is TGTGCCACCAGTGATTTGGCGGGTAGGAGCAATCAGCCCCAGCATTTT.

The sample holds one count of this clone. The chain couples TRBV5-1 to TRBJ1-5, with 7 bases fitting TRBD1. The CDR3 sequence is 16 residues long. V was clipped by 0 bases and J by 9 bases; unmatched bases: 12. CDR1 is SGHRS, CDR2 YFSETQ, per germline. This CDR3 is CASSLEGQTGVGPQHF. The CDR3 DNA sequence: TGCGCCAGCAGCTTGGAGGGACAGACGGGAGTTGGGCCCCAGCATTTT.

The genes are TRBV10-2 and TRBJ1-2; D is perhaps TRBD1 (5 bases). Trimming left V 8 bases short and J 8 bases short, with 15 bases between. This CDR3 spans 12 amino acids. Looked up from germline, CDR1 is WSHSY and CDR2 is SAAADI. The CDR3 loop reads CASQRQGSGYTF. CDR3 nucleotides: TGCGCCAGCCAACGTCAGGGTAGCGGCTACACCTTC.

The chain couples TRBV6-1 to TRBJ2-2; 7 nucleotides match TRBD1. From germline, CDR1 is MNHNS and CDR2 SASEGT. V trimming: 6 bases; J trimming: 10 bases; junction bases outside the gene matches: 5. The CDR3 is made up of 12 amino acids. The CDR3 spells CASSIGQVELFF. CDR3 in DNA: TGTGCCAGCAGCATCGGACAGGTGGAGCTGTTTTTT.

The gene calls are TRBV4-1 and TRBJ2-5, with 9 nucleotides matching TRBD1. Germline-derived CDR1 and CDR2 are MGHRA and YSYEKL. This CDR3 has 14 amino acids. The junction had 0 bases not matched to a gene; V was cut back by 1 base and J by 3 bases. The CDR3, as DNA: TGCGCCAGCAGCCAAGGACAGGGGGAAGAGACCCAGTACTTC. This sequence encodes CASSQGQGEETQYF.

This chain links TRBV5-1 with TRBJ2-1; D not certain. This CDR3 is 14 amino acids long. Per germline, CDR1 SGHRS and CDR2 YFSETQ. The ends were cut back, 0 bases at V and 8 bases at J, with 12 bases in the middle. The CDR3 protein is CASSLDSPIDEQFF. The CDR3 coding sequence is TGCGCCAGCAGCTTGGACAGCCCCATTGATGAGCAGTTCTTC.

V usage is TRBV27 and J usage is TRBJ2-7, with D perhaps matching TRBD1 (6 bases). Germline V gene sequence: CDR1 MNHEY, CDR2 SMNVEV (reference sequence). V dropped 3 bases and J dropped 5 bases, with 17 bases sitting between them. CDR3 length: 15 residues. CDR3 loop: CASSFFGTSYHEQYF. The CDR3 bases are TGTGCCAGCAGTTTTTTCGGGACATCTTACCACGAGCAGTACTTC.

The V gene is TRBV29-1, the J gene TRBJ1-5; weak D call: TRBD1 (6 bases). V gave up 6 bases and J gave up 4 bases, with 13 bases separating them. Per germline, CDR1 SQVTM and CDR2 ANQGSEA. The CDR3 is 13 amino acids. The CDR3 DNA reads as TGCAGCGTGGGCAGGGGCCAGAATCAGCCCCAGCATTTT. Translating gives CSVGRGQNQPQHF.